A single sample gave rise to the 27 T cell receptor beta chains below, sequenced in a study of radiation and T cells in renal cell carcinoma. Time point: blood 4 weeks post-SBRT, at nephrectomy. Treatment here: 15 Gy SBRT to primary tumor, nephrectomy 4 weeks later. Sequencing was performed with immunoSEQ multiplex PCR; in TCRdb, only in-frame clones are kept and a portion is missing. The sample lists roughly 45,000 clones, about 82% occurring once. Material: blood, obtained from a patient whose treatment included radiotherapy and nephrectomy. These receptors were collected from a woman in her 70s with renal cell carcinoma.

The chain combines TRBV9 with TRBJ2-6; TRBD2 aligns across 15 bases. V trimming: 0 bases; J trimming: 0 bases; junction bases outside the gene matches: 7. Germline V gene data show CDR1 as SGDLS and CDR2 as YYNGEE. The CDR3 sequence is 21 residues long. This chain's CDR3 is CASSVDPGLAGGYSGANVLTF. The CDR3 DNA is TGTGCCAGCAGCGTAGACCCTGGACTAGCGGGGGGGTACTCTGGGGCCAACGTCCTGACTTTC.

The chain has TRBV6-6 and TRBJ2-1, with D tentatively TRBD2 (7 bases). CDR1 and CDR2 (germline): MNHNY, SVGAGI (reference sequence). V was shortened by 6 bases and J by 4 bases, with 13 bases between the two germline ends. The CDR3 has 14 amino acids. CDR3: CASRRGGGYNEQFF. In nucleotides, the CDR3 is TGTGCCAGCAGGAGAGGGGGGGGGTACAATGAGCAGTTCTTC.

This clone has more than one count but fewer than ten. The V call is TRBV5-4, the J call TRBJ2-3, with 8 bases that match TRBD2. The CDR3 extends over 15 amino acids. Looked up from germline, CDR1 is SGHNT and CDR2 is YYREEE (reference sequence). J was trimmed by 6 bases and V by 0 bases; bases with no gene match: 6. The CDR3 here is CASSLEPGGPDTQYF. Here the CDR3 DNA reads TGTGCCAGCAGCTTGGAGCCGGGAGGGCCGGATACGCAGTATTTT.

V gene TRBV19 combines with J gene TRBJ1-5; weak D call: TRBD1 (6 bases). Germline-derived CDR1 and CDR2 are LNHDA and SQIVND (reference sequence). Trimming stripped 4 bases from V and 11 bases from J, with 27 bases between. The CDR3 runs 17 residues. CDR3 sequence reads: CASSRRAQTGIEGTQHF. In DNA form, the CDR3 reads TGTGCCAGTAGTAGACGAGCCCAAACAGGGATAGAGGGGACCCAGCATTTT.

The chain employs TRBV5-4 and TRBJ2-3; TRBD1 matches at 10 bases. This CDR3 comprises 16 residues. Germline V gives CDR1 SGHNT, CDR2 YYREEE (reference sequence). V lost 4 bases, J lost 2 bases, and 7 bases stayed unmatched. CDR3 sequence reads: CASSPGGQGNTDTQYF. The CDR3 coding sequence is TGTGCCAGCAGCCCAGGGGGACAGGGGAACACAGATACGCAGTATTTT.

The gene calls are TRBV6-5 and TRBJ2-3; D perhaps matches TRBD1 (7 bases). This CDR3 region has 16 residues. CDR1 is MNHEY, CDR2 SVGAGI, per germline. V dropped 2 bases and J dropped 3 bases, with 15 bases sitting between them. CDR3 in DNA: TGTGCCAGCAGTTACGGTGGATCAGGGGGGACAGATACGCAGTATTTT. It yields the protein CASSYGGSGGTDTQYF.

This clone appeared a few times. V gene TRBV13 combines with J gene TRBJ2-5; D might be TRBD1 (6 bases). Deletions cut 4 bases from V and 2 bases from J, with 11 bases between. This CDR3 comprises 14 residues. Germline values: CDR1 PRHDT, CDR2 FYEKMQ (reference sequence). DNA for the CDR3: TGTGCCAGCAGCTCTCGGCAGGGGCAAGAGACCCAGTACTTC. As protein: CASSSRQGQETQYF.

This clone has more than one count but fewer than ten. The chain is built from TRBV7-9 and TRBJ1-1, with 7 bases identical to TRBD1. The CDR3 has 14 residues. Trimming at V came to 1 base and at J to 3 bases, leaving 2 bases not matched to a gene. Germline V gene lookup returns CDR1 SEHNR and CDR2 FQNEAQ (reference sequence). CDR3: CASSLGRGYTEAFF. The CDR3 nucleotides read TGTGCCAGCAGCTTAGGCAGGGGGTACACTGAAGCTTTCTTT.

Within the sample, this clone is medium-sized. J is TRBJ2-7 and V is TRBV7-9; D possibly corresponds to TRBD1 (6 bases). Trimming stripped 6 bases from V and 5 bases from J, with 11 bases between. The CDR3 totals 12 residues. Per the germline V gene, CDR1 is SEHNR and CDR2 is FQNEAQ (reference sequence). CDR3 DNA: TGTGCCAGCAGATCAGGGGCCCACGAGCAGTACTTC. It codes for CASRSGAHEQYF.

In nucleotides, the CDR3 is TGTGCTAGTGGTCCGGGACAGGGAAGGATTAATGAGCAGTTCTTC. As protein: CASGPGQGRINEQFF. V and J are TRBV12-5 and TRBJ2-1, with 9 bases matching TRBD1. CDR1 LGHNT and CDR2 FRNRAP come from the germline V gene. V was clipped by 5 bases and J by 7 bases; unmatched bases: 9. The CDR3 runs 15 residues.

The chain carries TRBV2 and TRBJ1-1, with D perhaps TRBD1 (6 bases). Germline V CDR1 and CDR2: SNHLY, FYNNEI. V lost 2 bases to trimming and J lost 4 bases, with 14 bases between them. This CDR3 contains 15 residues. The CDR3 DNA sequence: TGTGCCAGCAGTGAACGGGGAACAGGGATCACTGAAGCTTTCTTT. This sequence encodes CASSERGTGITEAFF.

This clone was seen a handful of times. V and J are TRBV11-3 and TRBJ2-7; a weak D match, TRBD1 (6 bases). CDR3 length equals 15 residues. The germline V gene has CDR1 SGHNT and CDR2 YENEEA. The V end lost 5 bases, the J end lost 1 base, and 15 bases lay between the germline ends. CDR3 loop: CASSKGGSGSYEQYF. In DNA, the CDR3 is TGTGCCAGCAGCAAAGGGGGTTCAGGGTCCTACGAGCAGTACTTC.

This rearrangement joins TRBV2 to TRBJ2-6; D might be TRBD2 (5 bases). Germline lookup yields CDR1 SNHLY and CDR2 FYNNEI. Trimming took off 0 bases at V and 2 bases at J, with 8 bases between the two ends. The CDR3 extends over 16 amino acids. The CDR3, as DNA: TGTGCCAGCAGTGAAGCAAGGACTCCTGGGGCCAACGTCCTGACTTTC. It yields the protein CASSEARTPGANVLTF.

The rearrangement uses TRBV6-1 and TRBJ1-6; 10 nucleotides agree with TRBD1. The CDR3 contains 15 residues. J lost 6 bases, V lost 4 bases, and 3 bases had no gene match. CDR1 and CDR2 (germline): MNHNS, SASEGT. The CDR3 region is CASSGDRGRNSPLHF. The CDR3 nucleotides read TGTGCCAGCAGTGGGGACAGGGGACGTAATTCACCCCTCCACTTT.

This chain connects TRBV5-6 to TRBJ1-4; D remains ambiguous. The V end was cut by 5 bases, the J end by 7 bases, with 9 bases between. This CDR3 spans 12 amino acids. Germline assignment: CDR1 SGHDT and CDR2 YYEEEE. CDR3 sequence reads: CASSVVSEKLFF. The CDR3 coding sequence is TGTGCCAGCAGTGTCGTGAGTGAAAAACTGTTTTTT.

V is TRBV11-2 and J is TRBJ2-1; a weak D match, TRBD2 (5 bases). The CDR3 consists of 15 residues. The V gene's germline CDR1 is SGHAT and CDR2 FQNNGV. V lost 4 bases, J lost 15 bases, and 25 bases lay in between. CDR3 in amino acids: CASSYAYDGRSGVFF. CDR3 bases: TGTGCCAGCAGCTACGCATATGACGGACGGTCCGGGGTGTTCTTC.

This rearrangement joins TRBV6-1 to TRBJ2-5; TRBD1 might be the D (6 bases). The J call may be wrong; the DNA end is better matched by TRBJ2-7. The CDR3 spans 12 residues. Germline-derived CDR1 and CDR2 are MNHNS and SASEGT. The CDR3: CASSLGQYEQYF. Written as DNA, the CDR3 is TGTGCCAGCAGTCTCGGACAGTACGAGCAGTACTTC.

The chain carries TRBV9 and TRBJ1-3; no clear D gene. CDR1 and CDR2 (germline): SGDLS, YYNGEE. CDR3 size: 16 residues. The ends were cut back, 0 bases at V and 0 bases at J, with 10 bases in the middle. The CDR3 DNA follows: TGTGCCAGCAGCGTAGATGTACTCCTCTCTGGAAACACCATATATTTT. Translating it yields CASSVDVLLSGNTIYF.

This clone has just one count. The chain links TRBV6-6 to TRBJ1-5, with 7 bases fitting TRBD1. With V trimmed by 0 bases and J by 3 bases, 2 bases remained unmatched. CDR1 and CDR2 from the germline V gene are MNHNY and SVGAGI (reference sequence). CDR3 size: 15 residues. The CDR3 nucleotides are TGTGCCAGCAGTTACTCGACAGGGTCCAATCAGCCCCAGCATTTT. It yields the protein CASSYSTGSNQPQHF.

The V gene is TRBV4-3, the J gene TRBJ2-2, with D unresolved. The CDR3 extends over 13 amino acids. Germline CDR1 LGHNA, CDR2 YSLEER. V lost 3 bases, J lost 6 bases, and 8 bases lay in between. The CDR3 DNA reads TGCGCCAGCAGCCATCAAGCCCCCGGGGAGCTGTTTTTT. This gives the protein CASSHQAPGELFF.

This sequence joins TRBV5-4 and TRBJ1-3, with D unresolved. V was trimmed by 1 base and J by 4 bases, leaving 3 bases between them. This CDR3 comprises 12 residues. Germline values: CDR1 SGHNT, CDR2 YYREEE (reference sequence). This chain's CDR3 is CASSLYGNTIYF. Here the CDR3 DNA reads TGTGCCAGCAGCTTGTACGGAAACACCATATATTTT. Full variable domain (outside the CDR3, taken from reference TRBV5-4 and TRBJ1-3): ETGVTQSPTHLIKTRGQQVTLRCSSQSGHNTVSWYQQALGQGPQFIFQYYREEENGRGNFPPRFSGLQFPNYSSELNVNALELDDSALYLCASSLYGNTIYFGEGSWLTVV.

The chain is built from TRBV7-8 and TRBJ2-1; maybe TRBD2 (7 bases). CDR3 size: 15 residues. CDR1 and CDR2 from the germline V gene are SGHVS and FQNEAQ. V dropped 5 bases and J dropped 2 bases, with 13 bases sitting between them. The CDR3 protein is CASSPRGGPYNEQFF. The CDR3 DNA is TGTGCCAGCAGCCCCAGGGGAGGGCCCTACAATGAGCAGTTCTTC.

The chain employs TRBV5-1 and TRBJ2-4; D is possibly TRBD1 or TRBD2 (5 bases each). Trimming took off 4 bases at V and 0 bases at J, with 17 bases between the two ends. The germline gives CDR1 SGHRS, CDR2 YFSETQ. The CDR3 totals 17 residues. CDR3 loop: CASSELGENLAKNIQYF. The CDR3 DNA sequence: TGCGCCAGCAGCGAATTAGGGGAGAATTTAGCCAAAAACATTCAGTACTTC.

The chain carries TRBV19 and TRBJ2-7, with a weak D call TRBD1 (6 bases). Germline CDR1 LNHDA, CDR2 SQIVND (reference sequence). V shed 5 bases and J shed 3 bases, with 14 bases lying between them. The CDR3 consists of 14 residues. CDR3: CASSARQEDYEQYF. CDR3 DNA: TGTGCCAGTAGTGCCCGACAGGAGGACTACGAGCAGTACTTC.

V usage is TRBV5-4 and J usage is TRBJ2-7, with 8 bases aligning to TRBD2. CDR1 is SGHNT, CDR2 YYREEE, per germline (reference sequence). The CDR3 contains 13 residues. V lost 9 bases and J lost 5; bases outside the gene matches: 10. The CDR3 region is CATGNGRDHEQYF. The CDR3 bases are TGTGCCACCGGTAACGGGAGGGACCACGAGCAGTACTTC.

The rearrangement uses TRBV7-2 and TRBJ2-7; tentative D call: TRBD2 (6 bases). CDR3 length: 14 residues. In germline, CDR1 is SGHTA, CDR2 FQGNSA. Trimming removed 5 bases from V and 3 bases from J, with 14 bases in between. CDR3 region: CASSPQGGVYEQYF. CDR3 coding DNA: TGTGCCAGCAGCCCTCAGGGCGGGGTCTACGAGCAGTACTTC. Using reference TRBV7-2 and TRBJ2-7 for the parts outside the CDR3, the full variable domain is GAGVSQSPSNKVTEKGKDVELRCDPISGHTALYWYRQSLGQGLEFLIYFQGNSAPDKSGLPSDRFSAERTGGSVSTLTIQRTQQEDSAVYLCASSPQGGVYEQYFGPGTRLTVT.

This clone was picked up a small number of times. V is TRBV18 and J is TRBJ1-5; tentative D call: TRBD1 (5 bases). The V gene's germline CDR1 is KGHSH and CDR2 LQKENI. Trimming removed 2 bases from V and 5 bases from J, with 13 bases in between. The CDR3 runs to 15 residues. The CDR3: CASSPGGGGDQPQHF. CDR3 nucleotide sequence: TGTGCCAGCTCACCAGGTGGGGGAGGGGATCAGCCCCAGCATTTT.